This TCR beta chain appears in the sequencing data of a study of breast tumors, draining lymph nodes, adjacent tissues. The study, taken as a whole, reports: Data fit most tumor T cells coming from lymph node, expanding in tumor. The lymph node origin of tumor T cells was framed as consistent with a hypothesis, not demonstrated. Luminal-like breast cancer showed significantly higher tumor–nontumor repertoire similarity than basal-like. Tumor repertoires ranked between lymph nodes and nontumor tissue in diversity, with V and J gene preferences.

This clonotype was seen many times. As yet, its antigen is unknown. Per the germline V gene, CDR1 is LGHDT and CDR2 is YNNKEL (reference sequence). V was pared by 3 bases and J by 5 bases, with 11 bases of the junction left unmatched. This CDR3 region has 16 residues. Axillary draining lymph nodes of breast cancer patients supplied the node samples. TCRdb re-analysed the multiplex PCR reads in MiXCR, keeping a single row per CDR3 protein. The sample includes 180,000 or so distinct CDR3 sequences, approximately 33% seen only once; the top ten take over 3.5%. The source material was axillary lymph node tissue. The source is a female donor with breast cancer. Some clones in this sample may be carry-over from other donors' samples. This chain uses TRBV3-1 with TRBJ2-7; TRBD1 matches 9 bases. CDR3 sequence: CASSHYRGRRDDEQYF. DNA for the CDR3: TGTGCCAGCAGCCACTACAGGGGGCGCAGGGATGACGAGCAGTACTTC.